This note documents a single T cell receptor beta chain sequence. The J segment lost 5 bases and the V segment lost 6 bases, leaving 8 bases of the junction unmatched. Germline V gene lookup returns CDR1 SQVTM and CDR2 ANQGSEA. This CDR3 is 13 amino acids long. The PCR ran on 60 Vbeta and 13 Jbeta primers. Sequencing used immunoSEQ multiplex PCR; TCRdb keeps in-frame clones, though not all of them. The data hold approximately 130,000 clones, with about 80% observed a single time. These data come from a study of cytomegalovirus exposure and HLA in healthy donors. The clonotype comes from a girl aged 2 to 10 in good health and CMV-seronegative. The specimen was PBMCs. This chain links TRBV29-1 with TRBJ1-1; 8 bases are shared with TRBD1. In nucleotides, the CDR3 is TGCAGCGTCACCCATACAGGGGGTACTGAAGCTTTCTTT. Its protein product is CSVTHTGGTEAFF.